Each of the 21 T cell receptor beta chains below was sequenced from the same sample in a study of TIL therapy for anti-PD-1-resistant metastatic lung cancer. The time point was: pre-treatment sample, taken before nivolumab and TIL therapy. Sequencing used immunoSEQ v3. Profiled with immunoSEQ multiplex PCR; TCRdb holds only in-frame clones, not every one. The data show about 18,000 clones, roughly 80% seen once. Source: blood, taken at baseline. All receptors derive from a person between 30 and 79 years old with non-small cell lung cancer.

The chain employs TRBV30 and TRBJ1-1; D perhaps matches TRBD1 (5 bases). Germline CDR1 is GTSNPN and CDR2 is SVGIG (reference sequence). The CDR3 has 13 amino acids. V shed 0 bases and J shed 12 bases, with 17 bases lying between them. CDR3 DNA: TGTGCCTGGAGTGTAACCCTCCCAGGGCAAACTTTCTTT. This translates into CAWSVTLPGQTFF.

V usage is TRBV18 and J usage is TRBJ2-7, with 8 bases lining up with TRBD1. V shed 6 bases, J shed 1 base, and the junction held 8 bases outside the gene matches. This CDR3 is 15 amino acids long. Germline assignment: CDR1 KGHSH and CDR2 LQKENI. The CDR3 bases are TGTGCCAGCTCTTCCGGACAGGGCCGATCCTACGAGCAGTACTTC. Protein: CASSSGQGRSYEQYF.

The CDR3 region is CSETNPGTGYGYTF. The DNA for the CDR3 is TGCAGCGAAACCAACCCCGGGACAGGGTACGGCTACACCTTC. This sequence joins TRBV29-1 and TRBJ1-2; 9 bases are a match to TRBD1. Trimming took 7 bases from V and 8 from J; bases not matched to a gene: 14. The V gene's germline CDR1 is SQVTM and CDR2 ANQGSEA. The CDR3 runs 14 residues.

The rearrangement uses TRBV6-5 and TRBJ2-7; D remains unclear. The germline V gene has CDR1 MNHEY and CDR2 SVGAGI. CDR3 length: 14 residues. The V end was cut by 7 bases, the J end by 1 base, with 14 bases between. CDR3 bases: TGTGCCAGCAAAAGAGAACTACCATCCTACGAGCAGTACTTC. Its protein is CASKRELPSYEQYF.

The chain uses TRBV7-9 and TRBJ1-1; no clear D gene. V dropped 2 bases and J dropped 6 bases, with 13 bases sitting between them. The CDR3 has 14 residues. CDR1 SEHNR and CDR2 FQNEAQ come from the germline V gene (reference sequence). The CDR3 loop reads CASSLSDSGAEAFF. CDR3 nucleotides: TGTGCCAGCAGCTTATCGGACTCCGGCGCTGAAGCTTTCTTT.

This clone was seen more than once but under ten times. The rearrangement links TRBV7-2 to TRBJ2-7; 8 bases fit TRBD2. The germline V gene has CDR1 SGHTA and CDR2 FQGNSA. Trimming cost V 1 base and J 2 bases; bases outside gene matches: 4. This CDR3 has 15 amino acids. The CDR3 DNA sequence: TGTGCCAGCAGCTTAGGAGATAGCGGGACCTACGAGCAGTACTTC. Translation: CASSLGDSGTYEQYF.

The chain couples TRBV29-1 to TRBJ2-5; D may be TRBD1 (5 bases). The CDR3 extends over 13 amino acids. V was cut by 1 base and J by 4 bases, with 10 bases left in between. From germline, CDR1 is SQVTM and CDR2 ANQGSEA. CDR3 nucleotides: TGCAGCGTTGAAGTATCCAGGGCAGAGACCCAGTACTTC. Its translation is CSVEVSRAETQYF.

The gene calls are TRBV5-6 and TRBJ2-3; D is unresolved. Germline V gene lookup returns CDR1 SGHDT and CDR2 YYEEEE. This CDR3 is built from 15 residues. The V end was cut by 4 bases, the J end by 6 bases, with 18 bases between. DNA of the CDR3: TGTGCCAGCAGCCCCAGGACCCGAATCTTCGATACGCAGTATTTT. Protein product: CASSPRTRIFDTQYF. Using reference TRBV5-6 and TRBJ2-3 for the parts outside the CDR3, the full variable domain is DAGVTQSPTHLIKTRGQQVTLRCSPKSGHDTVSWYQQALGQGPQFIFQYYEEEERQRGNFPDRFSGHQFPNYSSELNVNALLLGDSALYLCASSPRTRIFDTQYFGPGTRLTVL.

This sequence joins TRBV5-1 and TRBJ1-5; D is unresolved. Trimming removed 0 bases from V and 3 bases from J, with 4 bases in between. The germline V gene has CDR1 SGHRS and CDR2 YFSETQ. CDR3 length equals 13 residues. The CDR3 DNA sequence: TGCGCCAGCAGCTTGGATACCAATCAGCCCCAGCATTTT. It encodes CASSLDTNQPQHF.

The gene calls are TRBV28 and TRBJ1-5; possible D gene TRBD1, 6 bases. The length of the CDR3 is 17 residues. With 6 bases removed from V and 3 bases from J, the gap between germline ends came to 21 bases. Germline values: CDR1 MDHEN, CDR2 SYDVKM. In DNA, the CDR3 is TGTGCCAGCAGGCAGACAGGCGGGGGGGCAGCCAATCAGCCCCAGCATTTT. Residues: CASRQTGGGAANQPQHF.

This rearrangement joins TRBV7-3 to TRBJ2-1, with TRBD2 matching over 14 bases. V shed 5 bases, J shed 6 bases, and the junction held 6 bases outside the gene matches. CDR3 length: 16 amino acids. Looked up from germline, CDR1 is SGHTA and CDR2 is FQGTGA. This CDR3 is CASSPGTSGSFNEQFF. For the CDR3, the DNA is TGTGCCAGCAGCCCCGGGACTAGCGGGAGCTTCAATGAGCAGTTCTTC.

The chain employs TRBV9 and TRBJ2-2; 8 nucleotides line up with TRBD1. V gave up 4 bases and J gave up 4 bases; unmatched junction bases: 6. Germline CDR1 SGDLS, CDR2 YYNGEE. This CDR3 has 15 amino acids. CDR3 amino acids: CASSLDRGGTGELFF. The CDR3 DNA follows: TGTGCCAGCAGCCTCGACAGGGGAGGCACCGGGGAGCTGTTTTTT. The full variable domain, completed using reference TRBV9 and TRBJ2-2, is DSGVTQTPKHLITATGQRVTLRCSPRSGDLSVYWYQQSLDQGLQFLIQYYNGEERAKGNILERFSAQQFPDLHSELNLSSLELGDSALYFCASSLDRGGTGELFFGEGSRLTVL.

This clone was observed a handful of times. The V and J genes are TRBV7-2 and TRBJ1-2; TRBD1 matches 8 bases. The junction had 4 bases not matched to a gene; V was cut back by 1 base and J by 3 bases. The CDR3 spans 15 residues. CDR1 is SGHTA, CDR2 FQGNSA, per germline. CDR3 sequence (DNA): TGTGCCAGCAGCTTAGGCGGACAGGGATACTATGGCTACACCTTC. Translated, it gives CASSLGGQGYYGYTF. Complete variable domain (other parts from reference TRBV7-2 and TRBJ1-2): GAGVSQSPSNKVTEKGKDVELRCDPISGHTALYWYRQSLGQGLEFLIYFQGNSAPDKSGLPSDRFSAERTGGSVSTLTIQRTQQEDSAVYLCASSLGGQGYYGYTFGSGTRLTVV.

The chain employs TRBV4-2 and TRBJ2-3, with D possibly being TRBD1 or TRBD2 (6 bases each). This CDR3 comprises 16 residues. CDR1 is LGHNA and CDR2 is YNFKEQ in the germline V gene. V was trimmed by 4 bases and J by 0 bases, leaving 14 bases between them. CDR3 sequence: CASSLGGTSSTDTQYF. In nucleotides, the CDR3 is TGTGCCAGCAGCCTAGGGGGGACGAGCAGCACAGATACGCAGTATTTT.

The V call is TRBV7-3, the J call TRBJ2-6, with D unresolved. Germline V gene sequence: CDR1 SGHTA, CDR2 FQGTGA. V lost 2 bases, J lost 0 bases, and 5 bases lay in between. This CDR3 comprises 15 residues. The CDR3 DNA follows: TGTGCCAGCAGCTTACAGGTCTCTGGGGCCAACGTCCTGACTTTC. This codes for CASSLQVSGANVLTF.

This chain connects TRBV19 to TRBJ1-2; 10 nucleotides agree with TRBD1. V gave up 5 bases and J gave up 8 bases; unmatched junction bases: 11. CDR3 size: 15 residues. Germline V gene data show CDR1 as LNHDA and CDR2 as SQIVND (reference sequence). CDR3 nucleotide sequence: TGTGCCAGTAGTTCCACCGGGACAGGGGTTTTCGGCTACACCTTC. Translated: CASSSTGTGVFGYTF.

The chain recombines TRBV19 with TRBJ2-3; D possibly corresponds to TRBD2 (5 bases). The CDR3 has 15 residues. Between the trimmed V and J ends, which lost 5 bases and 6 bases, there was a span of 18 bases. The germline V gene encodes CDR1 LNHDA and CDR2 SQIVND (reference sequence). In DNA, the CDR3 is TGTGCCAGTAGTGTGACTGACTATAGAGCGGATACGCAGTATTTT. Translation gives CASSVTDYRADTQYF. The variable domain in full, completed from reference TRBV19 and TRBJ2-3, reads DGGITQSPKYLFRKEGQNVTLSCEQNLNHDAMYWYRQDPGQGLRLIYYSQIVNDFQKGDIAEGYSVSREKKESFPLTVTSAQKNPTAFYLCASSVTDYRADTQYFGPGTRLTVL.

This chain uses TRBV19 with TRBJ1-5; 7 bases match TRBD1. The CDR3 loop spans 15 amino acids. Germline loops: CDR1 LNHDA, CDR2 SQIVND (reference sequence). The ends lost 5 bases at V and 2 bases at J; junction bases unmatched: 6. Written as DNA, the CDR3 is TGTGCCAGTAGTCGACAGGGCGGAGGCAATCAGCCCCAGCATTTT. It translates to CASSRQGGGNQPQHF.

J is TRBJ1-2 and V is TRBV7-9; D call uncertain. Germline lookup yields CDR1 SEHNR and CDR2 FQNEAQ (reference sequence). The V gene lost 1 base and the J gene lost 4 bases, with 10 bases spanning the gap. CDR3 length: 14 residues. The CDR3 sequence is CASSLGGLSYGYTF. The CDR3 nucleotides read TGTGCCAGCAGCTTAGGAGGCTTGAGCTATGGCTACACCTTC.

The V gene is TRBV11-2, the J gene TRBJ2-5, with no clear D. Trimming pared 4 bases from V and 7 bases from J, leaving 16 bases between. Germline V lookup: CDR1 SGHAT, CDR2 FQNNGV. The CDR3 covers 14 residues. CDR3 bases: TGTGCCAGCAGCTCAAATAGCCCTCCTGGGACCCAGTACTTC. Protein sequence: CASSSNSPPGTQYF. The full variable domain, rest sourced from reference TRBV11-2 and TRBJ2-5, is EAGVAQSPRYKIIEKRQSVAFWCNPISGHATLYWYQQILGQGPKLLIQFQNNGVVDDSQLPKDRFSAERLKGVDSTLKIQPAKLEDSAVYLCASSSNSPPGTQYFGPGTRLLVL.

The chain links TRBV27 to TRBJ2-6, with unresolved D. CDR1 and CDR2 from the germline V gene are MNHEY and SMNVEV (reference sequence). This CDR3 spans 15 amino acids. The V gene lost 4 bases and the J gene lost 4 bases, with 11 bases spanning the gap. DNA of the CDR3: TGTGCCAGCAGTTCCGACACAGCGGGGGCCAACGTCCTGACTTTC. This sequence encodes CASSSDTAGANVLTF.